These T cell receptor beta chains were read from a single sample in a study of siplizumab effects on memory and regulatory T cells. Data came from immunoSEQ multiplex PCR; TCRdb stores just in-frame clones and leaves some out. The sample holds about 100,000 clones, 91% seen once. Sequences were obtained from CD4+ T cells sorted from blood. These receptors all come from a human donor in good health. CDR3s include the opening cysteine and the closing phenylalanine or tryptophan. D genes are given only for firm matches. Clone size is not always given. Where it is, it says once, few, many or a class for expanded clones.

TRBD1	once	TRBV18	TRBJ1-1	TGTGCCAGCTCACTAGGACAGGGGGCAACGACTGAAGCTTTCTTT	CASSLGQGATTEAFF
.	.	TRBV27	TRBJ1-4	TGTGCCAGCAGTTTGGCCTTCACAGGTTCCGGAGATAATGAAAAACTGTTTTTT	CASSLAFTGSGDNEKLFF
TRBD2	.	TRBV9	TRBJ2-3	TGTGCCAGCAGCGCCACCGGGACTAGCGGGGGGGCTGCGGATACGCAGTATTTT	CASSATGTSGGAADTQYF
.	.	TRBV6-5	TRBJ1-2	TGTGCCAGCAGTGAAACAGGGAAACATGGCTACACCTTC	CASSETGKHGYTF
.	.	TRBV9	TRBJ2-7	TGTGCCAGCGGCCTAGGGGGGGCGAACGAGCAGTACTTC	CASGLGGANEQYF
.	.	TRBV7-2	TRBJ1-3	TGTGCCAGCAGCTTAGCCGGCACACTCTCTGGAAACACCATATATTTT	CASSLAGTLSGNTIYF
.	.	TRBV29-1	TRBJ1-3	TGCAGCGTCGCCTCGTCGGCAGGGGATACCTCTGGAAACACCATATATTTT	CSVASSAGDTSGNTIYF
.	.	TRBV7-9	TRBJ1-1	TGTGCCAGCAGCCCGCTGTACGGCGTCAGCTTGAACACTGAAGCTTTCTTT	CASSPLYGVSLNTEAFF
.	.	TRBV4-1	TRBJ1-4	TGCGCCAGCAGCCAAGGACAGTCAACTAATGAAAAACTGTTTTTT	CASSQGQSTNEKLFF
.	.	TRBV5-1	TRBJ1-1	TGCGCCAGCAGCTTGGATCCGGGGACTGACACTGAAGCTTTCTTT	CASSLDPGTDTEAFF
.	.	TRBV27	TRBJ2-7	TGTGCCAGCAGTTTAGGAGACAGATCAGAGTACGAGCAGTACTTC	CASSLGDRSEYEQYF
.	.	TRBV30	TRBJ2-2	TGTGCCTGGAGTCGTACCGGGGAGCTGTTTTTT	CAWSRTGELFF
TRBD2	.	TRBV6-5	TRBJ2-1	TGTGCCAGCAGTTACTCGACTAGCGGGGGGGCCGGCGAGCAGTTCTTC	CASSYSTSGGAGEQFF
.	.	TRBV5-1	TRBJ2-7	TGCGCCAGCAGCTTGGCCACCCCTGGGGGCACGTACGAGCAGTACTTC	CASSLATPGGTYEQYF
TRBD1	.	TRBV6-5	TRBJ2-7	TGTGCCAGCAGTCCGACAGGGGGCGTCTACGAGCAGTACTTC	CASSPTGGVYEQYF
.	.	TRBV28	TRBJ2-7	TGTGCCAGCAGTTTAGGGGGGTTATCCTACGAGCAGTACTTC	CASSLGGLSYEQYF
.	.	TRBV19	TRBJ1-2	TGTGCCACCACCCCCCCGGACAGTAACTATGGCTACACCTTC	CATTPPDSNYGYTF
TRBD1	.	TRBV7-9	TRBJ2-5	TGTGCCAGCAGCCCTTTAGGACAGGGCCAAGAGACCCAGTACTTC	CASSPLGQGQETQYF
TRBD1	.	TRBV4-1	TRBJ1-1	TGCGCCAGCAGCCTCCGGGACAGGGAGAACGCTTTCTTT	CASSLRDRENAFF
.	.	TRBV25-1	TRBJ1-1	TGTGCCAGCAGTCAGGCGTTATCGGGGACTGAAGCTTTCTTT	CASSQALSGTEAFF
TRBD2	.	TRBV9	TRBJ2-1	TGTGCCAGCAGCGGAGGACTAGCGGGGGGGCAGAATGAGCAGTTCTTC	CASSGGLAGGQNEQFF
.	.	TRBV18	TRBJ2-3	TGTGCCAGCTCACCACTCAGCAGCACAGATACGCAGTATTTT	CASSPLSSTDTQYF
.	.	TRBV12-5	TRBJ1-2	TGTGCTAGTGGTTTGGGGCCGACAGGAGGCTATGGCTACACCTTC	CASGLGPTGGYGYTF
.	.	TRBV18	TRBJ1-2	TGTGCCAGCTCATCAGGGGAGGGGTCAAAGCGAAGCGGCTACACCTTC	CASSSGEGSKRSGYTF
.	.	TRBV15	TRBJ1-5	TGTGCCACCGCTGGGGGTCATAGCAATCAGCCCCAGCATTTT	CATAGGHSNQPQHF
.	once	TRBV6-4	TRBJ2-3	TGTGCCAGCAGTGACGTAATAGGCACCCCTAGCACAGATACGCAGTATTTT	CASSDVIGTPSTDTQYF
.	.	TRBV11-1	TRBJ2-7	TGTGCCAGCAGCTTAAGACCTGAGGTGAGGACATTC	CASSLRPEVRTF
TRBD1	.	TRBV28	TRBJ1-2	TGTGCCGGCGCGTGGCAGGGGGCTGGGAGCTATGGCTACACCTTC	CAGAWQGAGSYGYTF
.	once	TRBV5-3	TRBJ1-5	TGTGCCAGAAGCTTGAGGGACACCTACAATCAGCCCCAGCATTTT	CARSLRDTYNQPQHF
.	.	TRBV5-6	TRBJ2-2	TGTGCCAGCAGCCTCGACAGGAACACCGGGGAGCTGTTTTTT	CASSLDRNTGELFF
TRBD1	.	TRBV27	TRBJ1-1	TGTGCCAGCAGTTGGGGGACAGGGAACACTGAAGCTTTCTTT	CASSWGTGNTEAFF
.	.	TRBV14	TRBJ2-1	TGTGCCAGCAGCGGGTTAGGGATTAATGAGCAGTTCTTC	CASSGLGINEQFF
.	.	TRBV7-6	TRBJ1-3	TGTGCCAGCAGCTTAGGCCCAGAAAACACCATATATTTT	CASSLGPENTIYF
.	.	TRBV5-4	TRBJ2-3	TGTGCCTCAACGAAAGGGGGACTCAGCACAGATACGCAGTATTTT	CASTKGGLSTDTQYF
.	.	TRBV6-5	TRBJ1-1	TGTGCCAGCAGCCCTCACGGGGGGCTAAGGACTGAAGCTTTCTTT	CASSPHGGLRTEAFF
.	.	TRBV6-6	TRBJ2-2	TGTGCCAGCAGTCCCCAGGGGGGGTTCACCGGGGAGCTGTTTTTT	CASSPQGGFTGELFF
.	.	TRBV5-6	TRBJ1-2	TGTGCCAGCAGCTTGGTGACAGATACCTATGGCTACACCTTC	CASSLVTDTYGYTF
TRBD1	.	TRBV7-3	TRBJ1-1	TGTGCCAGCAGCGCACAGGGGTTTACTGAAGCTTTCTTT	CASSAQGFTEAFF
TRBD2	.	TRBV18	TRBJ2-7	TGTGCCAGCTCACCAGGACTAGCGGGGGGCTACGAGCAGTACTTC	CASSPGLAGGYEQYF
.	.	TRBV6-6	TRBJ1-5	TGTGCCAGCAGTGCCATGGCAGGCAATCAGCCCCAGCATTTT	CASSAMAGNQPQHF